A selection of T cell receptor beta chains follows, all from one sample in a study of blood T cells in healthy people across ages. TCRdb recomputed calls from the 5' RACE reads with MiXCR, one row per CDR3 protein. In the table there are roughly 1.6 million distinct CDR3 sequences, about 31% of which are singletons. The sequencing sample was made of blood. The source of these receptors is a woman in her twenties or thirties in good health. Each CDR3 is given without its conserved first and last residue. D genes are given only for firm matches.

j_gene,v_gene,d_gene,CDR3aa
TRBJ2-3,TRBV28,.,ASSGRQQTDTQY
TRBJ1-6,TRBV7-2,.,ASSITPGPLH
TRBJ2-3,TRBV9,TRBD2,ASSRTSGRNTDTQY
TRBJ2-1,TRBV9,TRBD2,ASSVTTSGPYNEQF
TRBJ2-7,TRBV6-2/TRBV6-3,.,AIRTLYEQY
TRBJ1-2,TRBV7-2,TRBD1,ASSGQVLGGYT
TRBJ1-2,TRBV5-1,.,ASSPADRTLYGYT
TRBJ2-1,TRBV29-1,.,SVGRIVPGRNEQF
TRBJ2-2,TRBV9,.,ASSGDGELF
TRBJ2-1,TRBV11-2,TRBD2,ASSLERGLAGVGYNEQF